A single T cell receptor beta chain is shown here with its context. Its antigen is currently unknown. Germline CDR1 reads SGHVS; CDR2 reads FNYEAQ. Trimming removed 5 bases at V and 2 bases at J, with 13 bases between. This CDR3 has 14 amino acids. PCR primers comprised 60 Vbeta and 13 Jbeta primers. Profiling relied on immunoSEQ multiplex PCR, and the TCRdb table lists in-frame clones only, not all of them. The sample carries around 190,000 clones, about 80% recorded once. The data were taken from a study of cytomegalovirus exposure and HLA in healthy donors. Turning to the study itself: Clustering assigned approximately 79% of the 350 to 450 genotyped donors to the Caucasian-associated ancestry cluster. Study-level results: 150 or so TCR beta chains were listed as cytomegalovirus-associated. Analysis was performed later, and it showed HLA-associated TCR beta chains to be more clonally expanded than equally common others. Many donors shared some public TCRs, even though most TCR sequences were rare.

The sequenced sample was PBMCs. The clonotype originates from a man aged 40-55 years in good health and CMV-seropositive. This rearrangement joins TRBV7-6 to TRBJ2-7, with D perhaps TRBD1 (5 bases). In DNA, the CDR3 is TGTGCCAGCAGCCCGCAGGGTCCGGCCTACGAGCAGTACTTC. It specifies CASSPQGPAYEQYF.